The clone carrying this T cell receptor (beta chain) occurred once. Its cognate antigen is unknown. The data are from a study of radiation and T cells in renal cell carcinoma. Across the whole study: Nephrectomy followed 15 Gy stereotactic body radiation by 4 weeks. Study-level results: From baseline, blood top tumor clonotypes peaked at 2 weeks post-radiation.

Assay used: immunoSEQ multiplex PCR; TCRdb lists only in-frame clones, some missing. The table shows about 150,000 clones, with roughly 87% occurring only once. Documented time point: blood 2 weeks post-SBRT. Treatment specified: 15 Gy SBRT to primary tumor, nephrectomy 4 weeks later. Blood was sampled at baseline, 2 weeks and 4 weeks after SBRT. This renal cell carcinoma was of the clear cell type. The CDR3 totals 13 residues. V lost 4 bases and J lost 11; bases outside the gene matches: 9. The germline CDR1 and CDR2 sequences are SGHTA and FQGTGA. The rearrangement uses TRBV7-3 and TRBJ1-1; 8 bases map to TRBD1. The source is a woman between 50 and 59 years old with renal cell carcinoma. Source: blood, taken from a patient whose treatment included radiotherapy and nephrectomy. In DNA form, the CDR3 reads TGTGCCAGCAGCTCAAAAGGACAGGGATTGGCTTTCTTT. The encoded protein is CASSSKGQGLAFF.